This T cell receptor (beta chain) was profiled in a study of PD-L1 blockade in urothelial cancer. Study-wide background: Previous chemotherapy exposure amounted to 0 to 3 regimens for patients. Researchers found blood samples held a median of about 130,000 T cells. Study conclusions and caveats: Enhanced expansion of tumor-associated blood clones at 3 weeks characterized durable-benefit patients.

Details on this clone: Its target is not known.

The time point: peripheral blood 6 weeks after treatment start. Sample contribution per patient ranged from 1 to 8, covering pretreatment and on-treatment. CDR3 length: 15 amino acids. Germline assignment: CDR1 SEHNR and CDR2 FQNEAQ (reference sequence). V was trimmed by 5 bases and J by 3 bases, leaving 17 bases between them. Sequencing used immunoSEQ multiplex PCR; TCRdb keeps in-frame clones, though not all of them. The sample has approximately 91,000 clones, roughly 85% seen once. This clonotype was sampled from a man aged 65 to 85 with urothelial cancer. This chain joins TRBV7-9 and TRBJ2-7; weak D call: TRBD2 (6 bases). The sample in question was PBMCs, obtained around atezolizumab (anti-PD-L1) treatment. CDR3 sequence reads: CASSLPGLGVYEQYF. In nucleotides, the CDR3 is TGTGCCAGCAGCCTACCGGGACTGGGAGTCTACGAGCAGTACTTC.